Below are 27 T cell receptor beta chains sequenced from a single sample in a study of CD8 T cells in ankylosing spondylitis. General study findings and limits: Seven to nine highly homologous variants formed a TCR beta motif that appeared characteristic of ankylosing spondylitis blood.

Their antigens are not known. Using its own MiXCR run on the 5' RACE reads, TCRdb lists one record per CDR3 protein. The sample holds some 130,000 distinct CDR3 sequences, 17% seen once. Source material: blood, either unsorted or a sorted T cell fraction (not recorded which). These receptors were obtained from a male donor with ankylosing spondylitis.

The V call is TRBV11-3, the J call TRBJ2-2; D is ambiguous. The germline gives CDR1 SGHNT, CDR2 YENEEA. This CDR3 is built from 14 residues. The V end lost 7 bases, the J end lost 1 base, and 10 bases lay between the germline ends. CDR3 amino acids: CASNFELNTGELFF. The CDR3 DNA reads as TGTGCCAGCAACTTTGAACTGAACACCGGGGAGCTGTTTTTT.

V is TRBV4-1 and J is TRBJ2-1, with D perhaps matching TRBD1 (5 bases). CDR1 and CDR2 (germline): MGHRA, YSYEKL. Trimming removed 6 bases from V and 0 bases from J, with 12 bases in between. The CDR3 covers 15 residues. The CDR3, as DNA: TGCGCCAGCAGATCGACAGTGAGCTCCTACAATGAGCAGTTCTTC. This sequence encodes CASRSTVSSYNEQFF.

The chain recombines TRBV5-1 with TRBJ2-7, with D perhaps given as TRBD1 or TRBD2 (5 bases each). The germline V and J ends were trimmed by 4 bases and 8 bases, with 16 bases remaining between them. Looked up from germline, CDR1 is SGHRS and CDR2 is YFSETQ. This CDR3 is 13 amino acids long. CDR3 in DNA: TGCGCCAGCAGCCACCGGGACCCTCGTCAGCAGTACTTC. Its protein product is CASSHRDPRQQYF.

This clonotype has ten or more counts. The chain is built from TRBV29-1 and TRBJ2-1; the D is unclear. Germline V gene sequence: CDR1 SQVTM, CDR2 ANQGSEA. This CDR3 is built from 11 residues. Trimming removed 5 bases at V and 7 bases at J, with 9 bases between. Here the CDR3 DNA reads TGCAGCGTTCCTCGCGAGAATGAGCAGTTCTTC. Protein: CSVPRENEQFF.

This chain's CDR3 is CASSQSPAGGNQPQHF. The CDR3 coding sequence is TGCGCCAGCAGCCAGTCCCCGGCGGGAGGAAATCAGCCCCAGCATTTT. This chain joins TRBV4-1 and TRBJ1-5, with D uncertain. The germline V gene encodes CDR1 MGHRA and CDR2 YSYEKL. V lost 3 bases to trimming and J lost 4 bases, with 16 bases between them. The CDR3 is made up of 16 amino acids.

J is TRBJ2-7 and V is TRBV5-1, with D perhaps TRBD2 (6 bases). Trimming stripped 0 bases from V and 4 bases from J, with 11 bases between. Germline V CDR1 and CDR2: SGHRS, YFSETQ. This CDR3 is built from 14 residues. The CDR3 nucleotides are TGCGCCAGCAGCTTGGAGCGGGTTATTTACGAGCAGTACTTC. Translated: CASSLERVIYEQYF.

V gene TRBV7-9 combines with J gene TRBJ2-1; unclear D gene. This CDR3 spans 12 amino acids. Trimming removed 6 bases from V and 10 bases from J, with 13 bases in between. Germline loops: CDR1 SEHNR, CDR2 FQNEAQ (reference sequence). The CDR3 bases are TGTGCCAGCAGTCTCAGCCCGTGGGAGCAGTTCTTC. The encoded protein is CASSLSPWEQFF.

This clonotype was seen repeatedly, ten times or more. The rearrangement links TRBV29-1 to TRBJ2-2; D not resolved. Germline lookup yields CDR1 SQVTM and CDR2 ANQGSEA. CDR3 size: 13 residues. Trimming removed 3 bases at V and 0 bases at J, with 5 bases between. The CDR3 reads CSVERPNTGELFF. The CDR3 region has the DNA TGCAGCGTTGAGCGGCCGAACACCGGGGAGCTGTTTTTT.

In its sample, this clonotype was seen a few times. The chain employs TRBV29-1 and TRBJ2-3, with 10 bases identical to TRBD2. The CDR3 loop spans 14 amino acids. Germline V gives CDR1 SQVTM, CDR2 ANQGSEA. J lost 2 bases, V lost 4 bases, and 3 bases had no gene match. CDR3 nucleotides: TGCAGCGTTGCGGGACTAGCGTACACAGATACGCAGTATTTT. Protein: CSVAGLAYTDTQYF.

This clonotype showed up just a few times. The chain links TRBV7-2 to TRBJ1-1; D is uncertain. The CDR3 has 15 amino acids. Germline V CDR1 and CDR2: SGHTA, FQGNSA. Trimming left V 2 bases short and J 0 bases short, with 10 bases between. The CDR3 nucleotides are TGTGCCAGCAGCTTACCGGAGGAGATGAACACTGAAGCTTTCTTT. Translation gives CASSLPEEMNTEAFF.

This chain uses TRBV12-3 or TRBV12-4 with TRBJ2-2; 7 bases line up with TRBD2. Losses at the gene ends were 3 bases for V and 4 bases for J; bases not matched to a gene: 5. The CDR3 covers 15 residues. The CDR3 DNA is TGTGCCAGCAGTTTCGCGGGAGCGGGCACCGGGGAGCTGTTTTTT. It yields the protein CASSFAGAGTGELFF.

There are many counts of this clonotype. This chain uses TRBV4-1 with TRBJ2-7; 11 bases align to TRBD2. The germline gives CDR1 MGHRA, CDR2 YSYEKL. There are 14 residues in the CDR3. Unmatched junction bases numbered 4, after V lost 2 bases and J lost 7 bases. The CDR3 sequence is CASSQPGLAAEQYF. The CDR3 coding sequence is TGCGCCAGCAGCCAACCGGGACTAGCGGCTGAGCAGTACTTC.

The J gene is TRBJ2-4, the V gene TRBV6-2 or TRBV6-3; D gene unclear. The V end was cut by 2 bases, the J end by 8 bases, with 10 bases between. The length of the CDR3 is 13 residues. CDR1 is MNHEY and CDR2 is SVGEGT in the germline V gene. Written as DNA, the CDR3 is TGTGCCAGCAGTTACGGGCCGGCGGACATTCAGTACTTC. As protein: CASSYGPADIQYF.

The gene calls are TRBV14 and TRBJ2-7; TRBD2 agrees at 8 bases. The V and J ends lost 4 bases and 4 bases, in that order; junction bases with no gene match: 12. Germline V CDR1 and CDR2: SGHDN, FVKESK. The CDR3 sequence is 16 residues long. The CDR3 reads CASSPWDKAGVYEQYF. CDR3 DNA sequence: TGTGCCAGCAGCCCCTGGGATAAAGCGGGAGTGTACGAGCAGTACTTC.

This clonotype was picked up a small number of times. This chain links TRBV28 with TRBJ1-4; D is unclear. This CDR3 region has 16 residues. The V end lost 3 bases, the J end lost 5 bases, and 16 bases lay between the germline ends. Germline V lookup: CDR1 MDHEN, CDR2 SYDVKM. This CDR3 reads CASSFWITEDNEKLFF. The CDR3 DNA follows: TGTGCCAGCAGTTTTTGGATCACGGAGGACAATGAAAAACTGTTTTTT.

This clonotype occurred a few times. The chain recombines TRBV5-6 with TRBJ2-1; D may match TRBD1 or TRBD2 (6 bases each). This CDR3 spans 17 amino acids. V lost 0 bases, J lost 4 bases, and 17 bases lay in between. Germline V gives CDR1 SGHDT, CDR2 YYEEEE. CDR3 coding DNA: TGTGCCAGCAGCTTGGCTGCGGACATAGGGGGGTACAATGAGCAGTTCTTC. As protein: CASSLAADIGGYNEQFF.

A few counts support this clonotype. The rearrangement uses TRBV7-8 and TRBJ2-7, with D possibly being TRBD1 (5 bases). CDR3 length equals 16 residues. CDR1 is SGHVS, CDR2 FQNEAQ, per germline. V was pared by 4 bases and J by 0 bases, with 16 bases between. The CDR3 DNA sequence: TGTGCCAGCAGCTCCCCGGACACCTCATACTCCTACGAGCAGTACTTC. Protein sequence: CASSSPDTSYSYEQYF.

V usage is TRBV7-9 and J usage is TRBJ2-1, with D perhaps TRBD2 (7 bases). This CDR3 is built from 16 residues. Germline loops: CDR1 SEHNR, CDR2 FQNEAQ (reference sequence). V lost 5 bases and J 4 bases, leaving 18 bases between the germline ends. The CDR3 spells CASSPRGGSAYNEQFF. In DNA form, the CDR3 reads TGTGCCAGCAGCCCCAGGGGCGGGAGTGCTTACAATGAGCAGTTCTTC.

The chain is built from TRBV9 and TRBJ2-7, with D tentatively TRBD1 or TRBD2 (6 bases each). V was trimmed by 3 bases and J by 1 base, leaving 14 bases between them. Germline CDR1 reads SGDLS; CDR2 reads YYNGEE. CDR3 size: 15 residues. CDR3 bases: TGTGCCAGCAGCGGGGGGCTGGGGGGATCCTACGAGCAGTACTTC. Protein product: CASSGGLGGSYEQYF.

This sequence joins TRBV29-1 and TRBJ2-3; no clear D gene. The CDR3 is 13 residues long. Germline V gene data show CDR1 as SQVTM and CDR2 as ANQGSEA. Trimming shortened V by 3 bases and J by 8 bases, and 15 bases separated the two germline ends. The CDR3 nucleotides read TGCAGCGTTGATGACGGTTATGCGGCTACGCAGTATTTT. It codes for CSVDDGYAATQYF.

The chain has TRBV7-9 and TRBJ2-1; D is undetermined. The CDR3 is made up of 12 amino acids. Per germline, CDR1 SEHNR and CDR2 FQNEAQ (reference sequence). Trimming removed 4 bases at V and 4 bases at J, with 5 bases between. The CDR3 nucleotides read TGTGCCAGCAGCTCAGCTTACAATGAGCAGTTCTTC. This encodes CASSSAYNEQFF.

This clonotype has more than one count but fewer than ten. V is TRBV5-1 and J is TRBJ2-5; TRBD1 aligns across 9 bases. The CDR3 consists of 15 residues. V gave up 0 bases and J gave up 10 bases; unmatched junction bases: 10. In germline, CDR1 is SGHRS, CDR2 YFSETQ. The DNA for the CDR3 is TGCGCCAGCAGCTTGGGACAGGGGGACCCCCAGGGCCAGTACTTC. Translation gives CASSLGQGDPQGQYF.

This clonotype has only a few counts. The gene calls are TRBV5-6 and TRBJ2-1; TRBD2 matches 11 bases. Germline assignment: CDR1 SGHDT and CDR2 YYEEEE. This CDR3 is 17 amino acids long. J was trimmed by 8 bases and V by 3 bases; bases with no gene match: 13. CDR3 protein: CASSWGLAELLSDEQFF. The DNA for the CDR3 is TGTGCCAGCAGCTGGGGACTAGCGGAGCTCCTATCGGATGAGCAGTTCTTC.

This clonotype was detected only a few times. The genes are TRBV7-2 and TRBJ1-6; tentative D call: TRBD1 (6 bases). This CDR3 comprises 14 residues. V was trimmed by 6 bases and J by 7 bases, leaving 13 bases between them. CDR1 and CDR2 from the germline V gene are SGHTA and FQGNSA. CDR3 DNA sequence: TGTGCCAGCAGGGAAACAGGGAGCAATTCACCCCTCCACTTT. Translated: CASRETGSNSPLHF.

This chain uses TRBV27 with TRBJ2-1, with 11 bases that match TRBD2. There are 14 residues in the CDR3. J lost 5 bases, V lost 7 bases, and 4 bases had no gene match. The germline V gene has CDR1 MNHEY and CDR2 SMNVEV (reference sequence). The CDR3 spells CASNLAGGNNEQFF. Written as DNA, the CDR3 is TGTGCCAGCAACCTAGCGGGAGGCAACAATGAGCAGTTCTTC.

J is TRBJ2-7 and V is TRBV7-9; tentative D call: TRBD2 (7 bases). Between the trimmed V and J ends, which lost 5 bases and 12 bases, there was a span of 26 bases. CDR1 SEHNR and CDR2 FQNEAQ come from the germline V gene (reference sequence). This CDR3 spans 15 amino acids. The CDR3 coding sequence is TGTGCCAGCAGCCGGGGTGGGGGCGGGAGTCTCCATCCGTACTTC. It specifies CASSRGGGGSLHPYF.

This clonotype was found a few times. The V gene is TRBV7-2, the J gene TRBJ2-7; D gene unclear. The CDR3 loop spans 13 amino acids. CDR1 is SGHTA and CDR2 is FQGNSA in the germline V gene. V was clipped by 2 bases and J by 4 bases, with 9 bases between them. CDR3 in amino acids: CASSLILDYEQYF. The CDR3 bases are TGTGCCAGCAGCTTAATTCTGGATTACGAGCAGTACTTC.